This T cell receptor beta chain was found in a study of siplizumab effects on memory and regulatory T cells. Study-wide points: Naive T cells were seen as more diverse than memory cells and as major alloresponse contributors. With siplizumab, mappable alloreactive CD4+ clones averaged approximately 70% Treg-derived, versus more than 25% in controls. In roughly 75-95% of proliferating CD4+ or CD8+ clones, a naive or memory phenotype could not be assigned.

The germline gives CDR1 SNHLY, CDR2 FYNNEI. This CDR3 is built from 13 residues. Trimming pared 7 bases from V and 5 bases from J, leaving 15 bases between. Each sample yielded around 10^5 assayed TCR templates. Sequencing was performed with immunoSEQ multiplex PCR; in TCRdb, only in-frame clones are kept and a portion is missing. The sample holds some 100,000 clones; about 95% are singletons and the top ten take roughly 0.6%. A word on this clone: Its antigen is unknown.

Source material: Tregs sorted from blood. This TCR was sampled from a human donor in good health. The chain joins TRBV2 to TRBJ2-7, with D perhaps TRBD2 (6 bases). The CDR3 here is CASKTGVKDEQYF. The CDR3 DNA is TGTGCCAGCAAAACGGGAGTTAAGGACGAGCAGTACTTC.